This TCR beta chain was identified in a study of CD8 T cells in Susac syndrome. Trimming stripped 4 bases from V and 0 bases from J, with 12 bases between. Germline V gives CDR1 DFQATT, CDR2 SNEGSKA (reference sequence). The CDR3 spans 14 residues. Reverse transcription of about 0.45 to 1 ug RNA was performed with random hexamers. TCRdb re-analysed the immunoSEQ multiplex PCR reads in MiXCR, keeping a single row per CDR3 protein. The sample records about 200,000 distinct CDR3 sequences, approximately 95% being singletons. The sequencing input was CD4+ T cells from PBMCs. The rearrangement links TRBV20-1 to TRBJ2-5; D may be TRBD2 (5 bases). This clonotype was sampled from a human donor with multiple sclerosis. CDR3 amino acids: CSATSGWYQETQYF. The CDR3 DNA is TGCAGTGCTACGAGCGGTTGGTACCAAGAGACCCAGTACTTC.